The 7 T cell receptor beta chains given below trace back to one sample, sequenced in a study of T cell responses to AZD1222 COVID-19 vaccine. Assay used: immunoSEQ multiplex PCR; TCRdb lists only in-frame clones, some missing. The sample records 110,000 to 150,000 clones, about 93% being singletons. Sequences were derived from peripheral blood, sampled on day 0 of AZD1222 vaccination. These receptors were taken from an adult in good health.

The chain employs TRBV4-1 and TRBJ1-1; D remains ambiguous. Germline CDR1 MGHRA, CDR2 YSYEKL. V gave up 0 bases and J gave up 0 bases, with 8 bases separating them. This CDR3 is built from 15 residues. DNA of the CDR3: TGCGCCAGCAGCCAAGAAATCGGGATGAACACTGAAGCTTTCTTT. Protein sequence: CASSQEIGMNTEAFF.

Comment on this clone: Distinct nucleotide sequences in the sample also encode this CDR3. This chain connects TRBV12-3 or TRBV12-4 to TRBJ1-5; no reliable D call. The CDR3 has 13 residues. Trimming removed 3 bases from V and 0 bases from J, with 3 bases in between. CDR3 region: CASSLDSNQPQHF. The CDR3 DNA is TGTGCCAGCAGTTTGGATAGCAATCAGCCCCAGCATTTT.

This chain connects TRBV13 to TRBJ1-3, with D tentatively TRBD1 (5 bases). The CDR3 spans 14 residues. Germline assignment: CDR1 PRHDT and CDR2 FYEKMQ (reference sequence). Trimming shortened V by 0 bases and J by 3 bases, and 6 bases separated the two germline ends. The CDR3 DNA reads as TGTGCCAGCAGCTTAGGGAGGGGTGGAAACACCATATATTTT. Translating it yields CASSLGRGGNTIYF.

The chain recombines TRBV5-1 with TRBJ1-1; TRBD1 aligns across 8 bases. The CDR3 has 14 amino acids. Germline loops: CDR1 SGHRS, CDR2 YFSETQ. The V gene end was trimmed by 4 bases and the J gene end by 1 base; junction bases not matched to a gene: 3. The DNA of the CDR3 is TGCGCCAGCAGCATGGGACAGGAGAACACTGAAGCTTTCTTT. This sequence encodes CASSMGQENTEAFF.

The J gene is TRBJ2-1, the V gene TRBV9, with 10 nucleotides matching TRBD2. Trimming at V came to 1 base and at J to 6 bases, leaving 10 bases not matched to a gene. In germline, CDR1 is SGDLS, CDR2 YYNGEE. The CDR3 extends over 17 amino acids. CDR3 amino acids: CASSVRVLAGEGNEQFF. The DNA of the CDR3 is TGTGCCAGCAGCGTACGGGTCCTAGCGGGAGAGGGCAATGAGCAGTTCTTC.

The chain has TRBV6-5 and TRBJ1-3, with D perhaps TRBD1 (5 bases). Germline CDR1 is MNHEY and CDR2 is SVGAGI. V lost 6 bases and J lost 0, with 6 bases in between. The CDR3 covers 13 residues. CDR3 coding DNA: TGTGCCAGCAGAGGGGTCTCTGGAAACACCATATATTTT. This translates into CASRGVSGNTIYF.

V is TRBV11-2 and J is TRBJ2-6; possible D gene TRBD1, 6 bases. Germline lookup yields CDR1 SGHAT and CDR2 FQNNGV. There are 19 residues in the CDR3. Trimming removed 1 base from V and 0 bases from J, with 16 bases in between. The CDR3 loop is CASSLGTGSYYSGANVLTF. The CDR3 region has the DNA TGTGCCAGCAGCTTAGGCACAGGGTCTTACTACTCTGGGGCCAACGTCCTGACTTTC.